What follows is one T cell receptor beta chain and its context. The antigen is unknown. The data derive from a study of shared clonotypes between healthy human individuals. In the authors' methods: Without quality scores, immunoSEQ junctional reads could not be filtered like full-length reads. The assay was immunoSEQ multiplex PCR, and TCRdb's table has in-frame clones only and misses some. V, J and clone size are those of that table, while D and trimming were read from the DNA. The sample consists of more than 2,000,000 clones, roughly nine tenths of them appearing once. This CDR3 is built from 13 residues. V was pared by 6 bases and J by 0 bases, with 8 bases between. Germline-derived CDR1 and CDR2 are MNHNY and SVGAGI (reference sequence). Regarding the study as a whole: The expectation was that sequencing depth would affect clonotype sharing among donors. Rarefaction showed sorted-subset sequencing was incomplete despite large depth. Compared with clonotypes that all four donors shared, non-shared clonotypes had lower generation probabilities.

Sequenced input: naive CD4+ T cells sorted from blood. Noted subset: CD45RA+ positively selected. The chain has TRBV6-6 and TRBJ1-1, with no clear D. The TCR comes from a man aged 18 to 30 in good health. CDR3 sequence: CASSRPLNTEAFF. CDR3 nucleotides: TGTGCCAGCAGCCGACCGCTGAACACTGAAGCTTTCTTT.